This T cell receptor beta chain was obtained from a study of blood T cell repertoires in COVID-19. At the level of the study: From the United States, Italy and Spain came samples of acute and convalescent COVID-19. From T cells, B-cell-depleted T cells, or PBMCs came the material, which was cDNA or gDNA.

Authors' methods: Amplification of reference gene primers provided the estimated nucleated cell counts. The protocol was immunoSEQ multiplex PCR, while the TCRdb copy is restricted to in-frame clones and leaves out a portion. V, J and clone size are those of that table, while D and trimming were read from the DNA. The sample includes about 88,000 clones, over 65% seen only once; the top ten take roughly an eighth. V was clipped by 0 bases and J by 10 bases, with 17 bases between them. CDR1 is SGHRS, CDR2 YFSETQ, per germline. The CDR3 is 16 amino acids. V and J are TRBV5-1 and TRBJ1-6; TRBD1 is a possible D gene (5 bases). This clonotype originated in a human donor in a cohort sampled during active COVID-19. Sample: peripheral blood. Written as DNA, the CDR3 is TGCGCCAGCAGCTTGGGGGGGGGAGTAGACAACTCACCCCTCCACTTT. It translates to CASSLGGGVDNSPLHF.